A selection of T cell receptor beta chains follows, all from one sample in a study of T cells in Graves' hyperthyroidism and ophthalmopathy. TCRdb re-derived calls from the multiplex PCR reads in MiXCR, one entry per CDR3 protein. Among 500,000 to 750,000 distinct CDR3 sequences, about a sixth were seen once, and the ten largest hold around 6.6%. The sample consisted of blood. The receptor set was obtained from a woman aged 25 to 39 with Graves' hyperthyroidism. Each CDR3 is given with its conserved first and last residue. Fields, in order: CDR3 DNA, CDR3 protein, V gene, clone size, D gene, J gene. D genes are given only for firm matches. Rows may omit the clone size; those that give it use once, few, many or a size class.

cdr3_nt: TGTGCCAGCGCGGGAGGGCAGGGAGGCTACCAAGAGACCCAGTACTTC
cdr3_aa: CASAGGQGGYQETQYF
v_call: TRBV19
clone_size: NA
d_call: TRBD2
j_call: TRBJ2-5

cdr3_nt: TGTGCCAGCAGCTTAGATGGGACAGGGGTTTCACCCCTCCACTTT
cdr3_aa: CASSLDGTGVSPLHF
v_call: TRBV7-3
clone_size: NA
d_call: TRBD1
j_call: TRBJ1-6

cdr3_nt: TGTGCCAGCAGCCTTCAGCGGGACCTAGACACAGATACGCAGTATTTT
cdr3_aa: CASSLQRDLDTDTQYF
v_call: TRBV3-1
clone_size: many
d_call: TRBD2
j_call: TRBJ2-3

cdr3_nt: TGTGCCGGCAGTTCCGGTCTTAGGGGAGGCACCTCCTACGAGCAGTACTTC
cdr3_aa: CAGSSGLRGGTSYEQYF
v_call: TRBV6-1
clone_size: NA
d_call: NA
j_call: TRBJ2-7

cdr3_nt: TGTGCCAGCAGCTTACCCCTGGGGAAGAGCTCCTACGAGCAGTACTTC
cdr3_aa: CASSLPLGKSSYEQYF
v_call: TRBV7-8
clone_size: NA
d_call: NA
j_call: TRBJ2-7

cdr3_nt: TGTGCCAGCAGTAAACAGGACGGGGAGACCCAGTACTTC
cdr3_aa: CASSKQDGETQYF
v_call: TRBV25-1
clone_size: many
d_call: NA
j_call: TRBJ2-5

cdr3_nt: TGTGCCAGCAGCTTTTGGACAGGGAGAATGGATGGCTACACCTTC
cdr3_aa: CASSFWTGRMDGYTF
v_call: TRBV11-2
clone_size: many
d_call: TRBD1
j_call: TRBJ1-2

cdr3_nt: TGTGCCAGCAGCTTCGGGACAGGGCGGGACAATGAGCAGTTCTTC
cdr3_aa: CASSFGTGRDNEQFF
v_call: TRBV7-3
clone_size: few
d_call: TRBD1
j_call: TRBJ2-1

cdr3_nt: TGCAGCGTTGTGGTCCAGACTAGCACAGATACGCAGTATTTT
cdr3_aa: CSVVVQTSTDTQYF
v_call: TRBV29-1
clone_size: NA
d_call: NA
j_call: TRBJ2-3

cdr3_nt: TGTGCCAGCAGCCTAACAGGGGGCAGGGAAAAACTGTTTTTT
cdr3_aa: CASSLTGGREKLFF
v_call: TRBV2
clone_size: few
d_call: TRBD1
j_call: TRBJ1-4

cdr3_nt: TGTGCCAGCAGTTTCGAGCCATTTTCCCACAATGAGCAGTTCTTC
cdr3_aa: CASSFEPFSHNEQFF
v_call: TRBV27
clone_size: NA
d_call: NA
j_call: TRBJ2-1

cdr3_nt: TGCAGTGCTAGGGGCCTAGCGGCCACCTCCTACAATGAGCAGTTCTTC
cdr3_aa: CSARGLAATSYNEQFF
v_call: TRBV20-1
clone_size: many
d_call: TRBD2
j_call: TRBJ2-1

cdr3_nt: TGTGCCAGCAGTTACTCTTGGCAGTCCAACTATGTGGAGCAGTACTTC
cdr3_aa: CASSYSWQSNYVEQYF
v_call: TRBV6-5
clone_size: many
d_call: NA
j_call: TRBJ2-7

cdr3_nt: TGTGCCAGCAGCCGACCCCAGTCACCCCTCCACTTT
cdr3_aa: CASSRPQSPLHF
v_call: TRBV28
clone_size: many
d_call: NA
j_call: TRBJ1-6

cdr3_nt: TGTGCCAGCAGCGTAAGCGGGAGTGGGGCCGGGGAGCTGTTTTTT
cdr3_aa: CASSVSGSGAGELFF
v_call: TRBV9
clone_size: NA
d_call: TRBD2
j_call: TRBJ2-2

cdr3_nt: TGTGCCAGCAGCCACAGGCGTACCTACAATGAGCAGTTCTTC
cdr3_aa: CASSHRRTYNEQFF
v_call: TRBV6-2/TRBV6-3
clone_size: many
d_call: NA
j_call: TRBJ2-1

cdr3_nt: TGTGCCAGCAGCGGTAGCGTAACCTCCTACGAGCAGTACTTC
cdr3_aa: CASSGSVTSYEQYF
v_call: TRBV7-9
clone_size: NA
d_call: NA
j_call: TRBJ2-7

cdr3_nt: TGCAGTGCTAGTTTTCTGCGGACCCGCGGCACAGATACGCAGTATTTT
cdr3_aa: CSASFLRTRGTDTQYF
v_call: TRBV20-1
clone_size: many
d_call: NA
j_call: TRBJ2-3

cdr3_nt: TGTGCCAGCAGTTTTTCCTGGGCGTCGGAGACCCAGTACTTC
cdr3_aa: CASSFSWASETQYF
v_call: TRBV12-3/TRBV12-4
clone_size: many
d_call: NA
j_call: TRBJ2-5

cdr3_nt: TGTGCCTGGGACAGTAGCGTCACAGATACGCAGTATTTT
cdr3_aa: CAWDSSVTDTQYF
v_call: TRBV30
clone_size: NA
d_call: NA
j_call: TRBJ2-3

cdr3_nt: TGTGCCAGCAGCCCACCCCCCCGGGCTAAAGAGCAGTTCTTC
cdr3_aa: CASSPPPRAKEQFF
v_call: TRBV13
clone_size: many
d_call: NA
j_call: TRBJ2-1

cdr3_nt: TGTGCCAGCAGTTACTCGATTTGGATACGGACAGGGGGAACCAGCGACTATGGCTACACCTTC
cdr3_aa: CASSYSIWIRTGGTSDYGYTF
v_call: TRBV6-2/TRBV6-3
clone_size: NA
d_call: TRBD1
j_call: TRBJ1-2

cdr3_nt: TGTGCCAGCCGTTCGTCCCAGGCACCCCTCCACTTT
cdr3_aa: CASRSSQAPLHF
v_call: TRBV11-3
clone_size: NA
d_call: NA
j_call: TRBJ1-6

cdr3_nt: TGTGCCAGCAGTTGGGACAGGGGAGGCTCTAATGAAAAACTGTTTTTT
cdr3_aa: CASSWDRGGSNEKLFF
v_call: TRBV6-1
clone_size: few
d_call: TRBD1
j_call: TRBJ1-4

cdr3_nt: TGTGCCAGCATTCACCAAGACCTCCAAGAGACCCAGTACTTC
cdr3_aa: CASIHQDLQETQYF
v_call: TRBV7-9
clone_size: many
d_call: NA
j_call: TRBJ2-5

cdr3_nt: TGTGCCAGCAGCCAACCAACTAGTTTCTACGAGCAGTACTTC
cdr3_aa: CASSQPTSFYEQYF
v_call: TRBV4-2
clone_size: once
d_call: NA
j_call: TRBJ2-7

cdr3_nt: TGTGCCAGCAGTGAATGGGGCCACCTGACCTCTGGAAACACCATATATTTT
cdr3_aa: CASSEWGHLTSGNTIYF
v_call: TRBV25-1
clone_size: few
d_call: NA
j_call: TRBJ1-3

cdr3_nt: TGCGCCAGCAGCGCAAGGACAGGGAGCGATGAGCAGTTCTTC
cdr3_aa: CASSARTGSDEQFF
v_call: TRBV5-1
clone_size: many
d_call: TRBD1
j_call: TRBJ2-1

cdr3_nt: TGCGCCAGCAGCTGGGGGACTGCTGGAAACACCATATATTTT
cdr3_aa: CASSWGTAGNTIYF
v_call: TRBV5-1
clone_size: few
d_call: NA
j_call: TRBJ1-3

cdr3_nt: TGTGCCAGCAGTTACTCCCAACCTCGCGCTGGAGGCTACGAGCAGTACTTC
cdr3_aa: CASSYSQPRAGGYEQYF
v_call: TRBV6-5
clone_size: many
d_call: NA
j_call: TRBJ2-7

cdr3_nt: TGTGCCAGCAGAATAGCGGGGGAGCAGTACTTC
cdr3_aa: CASRIAGEQYF
v_call: TRBV28
clone_size: NA
d_call: TRBD2
j_call: TRBJ2-7

cdr3_nt: TGTGCCATCAGTGAGTCGGCAAACACAGATACGCAGTATTTT
cdr3_aa: CAISESANTDTQYF
v_call: TRBV10-3
clone_size: few
d_call: NA
j_call: TRBJ2-3

cdr3_nt: TGTGCCAGCACTTTGAACCCTAGCGGGAGTGGGGAGACCCAGTACTTC
cdr3_aa: CASTLNPSGSGETQYF
v_call: TRBV11-1
clone_size: many
d_call: TRBD2
j_call: TRBJ2-5

cdr3_nt: TGTGCCAGCTCCGAATTACGGGAGCCAGATACGCAGTATTTT
cdr3_aa: CASSELREPDTQYF
v_call: TRBV18
clone_size: many
d_call: NA
j_call: TRBJ2-3

cdr3_nt: TGTGCCACCAGCAGAGAGAACGCGATCCCGGAGGACTATGGCTACACCTTC
cdr3_aa: CATSRENAIPEDYGYTF
v_call: TRBV15
clone_size: many
d_call: NA
j_call: TRBJ1-2

cdr3_nt: TGTGCCAGCAGCTTATCAGGGTCGACCACCCAAAACATTCAGTACTTC
cdr3_aa: CASSLSGSTTQNIQYF
v_call: TRBV13
clone_size: NA
d_call: NA
j_call: TRBJ2-4

cdr3_nt: TGCGCCAGCAGCCAAGTGGCACGTCCTCCGAGGGTTGATGAGCAGTTCTTC
cdr3_aa: CASSQVARPPRVDEQFF
v_call: TRBV4-1
clone_size: few
d_call: NA
j_call: TRBJ2-1

cdr3_nt: TGTGCCAGCAGCCCACAACCCCCGGGACTAGCGGGGCTCACAGATACGCAGTATTTT
cdr3_aa: CASSPQPPGLAGLTDTQYF
v_call: TRBV12-3/TRBV12-4
clone_size: many
d_call: TRBD2
j_call: TRBJ2-3

cdr3_nt: TGTGCCAGCAGCCGAACAGGGGACCACGAGCAGTACTTC
cdr3_aa: CASSRTGDHEQYF
v_call: TRBV7-9
clone_size: many
d_call: TRBD1
j_call: TRBJ2-7

cdr3_nt: TGTGCCAGTGCCCCGGGACGGAGAAATTCACCCCTCCACTTT
cdr3_aa: CASAPGRRNSPLHF
v_call: TRBV27
clone_size: few
d_call: NA
j_call: TRBJ1-6

cdr3_nt: TGTGCCAGCAGTTACTCTGCCCTCCTTTCAGGGTTGAATCAGCCCCAGCATTTT
cdr3_aa: CASSYSALLSGLNQPQHF
v_call: TRBV6-2/TRBV6-3
clone_size: NA
d_call: NA
j_call: TRBJ1-5

cdr3_nt: TGCGCCAGCAGTTGGGGGCTAGCGAGGACCCGCTCCTACAATGAGCAGTTCTTC
cdr3_aa: CASSWGLARTRSYNEQFF
v_call: TRBV5-1
clone_size: few
d_call: NA
j_call: TRBJ2-1

cdr3_nt: TGTGCCAGCAGCCACAGAGGTGGAAGGGGGTTAGAGCAGTTCTTC
cdr3_aa: CASSHRGGRGLEQFF
v_call: TRBV9
clone_size: NA
d_call: NA
j_call: TRBJ2-1

cdr3_nt: TGTGCCAGCTCAGAAACCGGGACGGAGACGCAGTATTTT
cdr3_aa: CASSETGTETQYF
v_call: TRBV18
clone_size: many
d_call: NA
j_call: TRBJ2-3

cdr3_nt: TGTGCCAGCAGTCGATCCCCCTCGGACAGGGCCCACGAGCAGTACTTC
cdr3_aa: CASSRSPSDRAHEQYF
v_call: TRBV28
clone_size: many
d_call: TRBD1
j_call: TRBJ2-7

cdr3_nt: TGTGCCAGCAGTTTAACCCCCCCCGGCGAGATACCCTACGAGCAGTACTTC
cdr3_aa: CASSLTPPGEIPYEQYF
v_call: TRBV27
clone_size: NA
d_call: NA
j_call: TRBJ2-7